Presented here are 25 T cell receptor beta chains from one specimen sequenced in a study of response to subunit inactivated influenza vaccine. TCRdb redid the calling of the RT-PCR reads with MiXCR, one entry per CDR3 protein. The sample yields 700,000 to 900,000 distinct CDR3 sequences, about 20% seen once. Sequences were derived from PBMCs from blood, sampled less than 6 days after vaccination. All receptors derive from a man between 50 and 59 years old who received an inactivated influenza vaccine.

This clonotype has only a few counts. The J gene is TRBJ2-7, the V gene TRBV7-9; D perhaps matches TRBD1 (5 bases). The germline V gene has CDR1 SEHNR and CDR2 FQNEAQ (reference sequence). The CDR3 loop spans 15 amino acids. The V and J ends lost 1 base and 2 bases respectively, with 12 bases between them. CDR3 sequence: CASSLVYGQPYEQYF. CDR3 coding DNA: TGTGCCAGCAGCTTAGTTTACGGACAACCCTACGAGCAGTACTTC.

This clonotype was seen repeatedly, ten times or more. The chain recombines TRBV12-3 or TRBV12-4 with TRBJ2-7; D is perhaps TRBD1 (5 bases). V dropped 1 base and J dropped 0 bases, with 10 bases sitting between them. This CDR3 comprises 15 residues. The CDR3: CASSLEAGPSYEQYF. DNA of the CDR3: TGTGCCAGCAGTTTAGAAGCAGGGCCCTCCTACGAGCAGTACTTC.

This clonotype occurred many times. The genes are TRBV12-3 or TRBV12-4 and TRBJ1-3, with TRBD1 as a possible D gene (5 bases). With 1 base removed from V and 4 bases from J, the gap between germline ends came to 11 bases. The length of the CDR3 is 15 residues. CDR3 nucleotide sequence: TGTGCCAGCAGTTTAGTCCAGGGATGGGGAAACACCATATATTTT. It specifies CASSLVQGWGNTIYF.

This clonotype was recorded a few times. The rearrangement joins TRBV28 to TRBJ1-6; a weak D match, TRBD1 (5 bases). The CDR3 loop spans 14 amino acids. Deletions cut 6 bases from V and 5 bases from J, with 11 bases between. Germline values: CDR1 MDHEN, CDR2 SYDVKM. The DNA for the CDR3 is TGTGCCAGCAGGCCGGGACGGAATAATTCACCCCTCCACTTT. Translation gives CASRPGRNNSPLHF.

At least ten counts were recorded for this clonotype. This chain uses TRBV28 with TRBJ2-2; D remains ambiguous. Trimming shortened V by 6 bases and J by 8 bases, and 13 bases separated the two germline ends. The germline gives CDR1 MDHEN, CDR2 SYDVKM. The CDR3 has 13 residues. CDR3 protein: CASSPILAGELFF. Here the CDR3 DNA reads TGTGCCAGCAGCCCTATTTTGGCGGGGGAGCTGTTTTTT.

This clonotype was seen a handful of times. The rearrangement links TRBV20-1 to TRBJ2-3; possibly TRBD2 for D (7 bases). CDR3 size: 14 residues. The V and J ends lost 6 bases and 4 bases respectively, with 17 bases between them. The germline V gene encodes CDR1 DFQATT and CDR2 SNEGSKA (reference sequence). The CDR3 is CSASKGGAADTQYF. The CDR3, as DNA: TGCAGTGCATCCAAAGGGGGGGCGGCAGATACGCAGTATTTT.

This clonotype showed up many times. DNA for the CDR3: TGTGCCAGCAGCTTGGAAGGGTCGGGACATAATTACGAGCAGTACTTC. Translated, it gives CASSLEGSGHNYEQYF. This chain connects TRBV5-5 to TRBJ2-7; weak D call: TRBD1 (6 bases). The germline CDR1 and CDR2 sequences are SGHKS and YYEKEE (reference sequence). This CDR3 contains 16 residues. V was clipped by 0 bases and J by 4 bases, with 17 bases between them.

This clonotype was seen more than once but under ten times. The CDR3 coding sequence is TGTGCCAGCAGCCCCATGGACAGGGTGTACGAGCAGTACTTC. Protein product: CASSPMDRVYEQYF. V is TRBV7-9 and J is TRBJ2-7; 8 bases line up with TRBD1. The length of the CDR3 is 14 residues. CDR1 is SEHNR, CDR2 FQNEAQ, per germline (reference sequence). V lost 5 bases to trimming and J lost 4 bases; unmatched junction nucleotides: 7.

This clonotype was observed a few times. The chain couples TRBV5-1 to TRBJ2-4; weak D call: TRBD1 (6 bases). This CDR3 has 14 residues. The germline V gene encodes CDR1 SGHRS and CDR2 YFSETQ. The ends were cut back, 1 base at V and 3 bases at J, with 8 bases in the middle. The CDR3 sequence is CASSLSTGKNIQYF. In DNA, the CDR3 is TGCGCCAGCAGCTTGTCGACAGGCAAAAACATTCAGTACTTC.

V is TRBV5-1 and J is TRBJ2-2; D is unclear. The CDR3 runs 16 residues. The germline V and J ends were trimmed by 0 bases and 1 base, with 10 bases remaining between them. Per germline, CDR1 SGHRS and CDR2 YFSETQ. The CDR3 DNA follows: TGCGCCAGCAGCTTGGAGGCCAGGCAGAACACCGGGGAGCTGTTTTTT. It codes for CASSLEARQNTGELFF.

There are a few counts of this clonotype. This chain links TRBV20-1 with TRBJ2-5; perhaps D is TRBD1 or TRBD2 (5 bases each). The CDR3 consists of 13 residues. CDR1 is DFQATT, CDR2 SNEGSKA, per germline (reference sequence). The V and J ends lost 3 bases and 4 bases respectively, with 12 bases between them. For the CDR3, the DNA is TGCAGTGCTAGCCAGCGAGGGGCAGAGACCCAGTACTTC. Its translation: CSASQRGAETQYF.

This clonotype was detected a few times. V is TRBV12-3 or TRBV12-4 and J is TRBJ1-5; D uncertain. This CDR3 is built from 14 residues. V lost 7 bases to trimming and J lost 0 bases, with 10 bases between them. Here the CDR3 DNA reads TGTGCCAGCATGCCCGATTATAGCAATCAGCCCCAGCATTTT. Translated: CASMPDYSNQPQHF.

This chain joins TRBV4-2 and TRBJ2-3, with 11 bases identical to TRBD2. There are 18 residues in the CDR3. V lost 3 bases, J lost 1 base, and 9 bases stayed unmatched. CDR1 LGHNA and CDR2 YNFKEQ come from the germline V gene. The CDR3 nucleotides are TGTGCCAGCAGCCATGATTTTACGGGACTAGCGGGCACAGATACGCAGTATTTT. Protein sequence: CASSHDFTGLAGTDTQYF.

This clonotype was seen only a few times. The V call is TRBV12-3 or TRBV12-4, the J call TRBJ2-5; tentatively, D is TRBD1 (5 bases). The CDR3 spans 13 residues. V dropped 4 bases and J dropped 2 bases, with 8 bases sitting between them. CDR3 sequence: CASSSGFQETQYF. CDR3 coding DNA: TGTGCCAGCAGTTCAGGGTTTCAAGAGACCCAGTACTTC.

CDR3 nucleotides: TGCAGTGCCCCCAGGGGCACCGGGGAGCTGTTTTTT. This gives the protein CSAPRGTGELFF. The V and J genes are TRBV20-1 and TRBJ2-2; tentatively, D is TRBD1 (6 bases). Germline V gene data show CDR1 as DFQATT and CDR2 as SNEGSKA (reference sequence). The V gene lost 6 bases and the J gene lost 4 bases, with 9 bases spanning the gap. The CDR3 has 12 residues.

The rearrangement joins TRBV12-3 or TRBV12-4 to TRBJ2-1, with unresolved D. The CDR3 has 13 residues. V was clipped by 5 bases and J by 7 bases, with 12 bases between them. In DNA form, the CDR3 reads TGTGCCAGCAGTATCGGGCAATCGAATGAGCAGTTCTTC. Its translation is CASSIGQSNEQFF.

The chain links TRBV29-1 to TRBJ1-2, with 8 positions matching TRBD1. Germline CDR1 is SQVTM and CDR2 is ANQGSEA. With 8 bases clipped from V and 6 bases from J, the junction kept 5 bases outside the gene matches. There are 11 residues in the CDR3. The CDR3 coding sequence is TGCAGCCAACGGACAGGGAATGGCTACACCTTC. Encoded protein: CSQRTGNGYTF.

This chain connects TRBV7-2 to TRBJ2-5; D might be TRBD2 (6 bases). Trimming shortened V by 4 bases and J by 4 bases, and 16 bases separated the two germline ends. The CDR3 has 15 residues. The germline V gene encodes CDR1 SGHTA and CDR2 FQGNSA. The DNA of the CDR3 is TGTGCCAGCAGCTGGGCGGGACTCCGGACAGAGACCCAGTACTTC. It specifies CASSWAGLRTETQYF.

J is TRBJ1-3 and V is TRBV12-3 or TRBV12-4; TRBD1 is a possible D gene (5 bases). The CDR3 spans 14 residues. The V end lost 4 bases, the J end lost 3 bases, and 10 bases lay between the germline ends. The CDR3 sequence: CASSSPGRGNTIYF. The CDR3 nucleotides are TGTGCCAGCAGTTCCCCGGGACGTGGAAACACCATATATTTT.

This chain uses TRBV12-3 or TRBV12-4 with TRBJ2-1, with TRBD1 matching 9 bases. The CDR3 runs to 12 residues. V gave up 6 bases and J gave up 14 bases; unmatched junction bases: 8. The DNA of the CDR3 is TGTGCCAGCAGGGATACAGGGGGCTCGAAGTTCTTC. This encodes CASRDTGGSKFF.

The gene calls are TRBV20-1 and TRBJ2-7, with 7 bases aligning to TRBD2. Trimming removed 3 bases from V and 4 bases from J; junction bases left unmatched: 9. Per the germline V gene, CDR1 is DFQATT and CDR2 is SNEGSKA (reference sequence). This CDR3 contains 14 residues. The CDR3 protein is CSASSTAGGYEQYF. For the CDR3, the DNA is TGCAGTGCTAGTTCGACAGCCGGGGGGTACGAGCAGTACTTC.

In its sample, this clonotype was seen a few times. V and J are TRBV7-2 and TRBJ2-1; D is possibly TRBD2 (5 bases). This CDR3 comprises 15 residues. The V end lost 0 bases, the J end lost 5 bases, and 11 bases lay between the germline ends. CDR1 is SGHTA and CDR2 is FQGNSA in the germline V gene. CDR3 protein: CASSLAGIPNNEQFF. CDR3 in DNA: TGTGCCAGCAGCTTAGCCGGGATTCCGAACAATGAGCAGTTCTTC.

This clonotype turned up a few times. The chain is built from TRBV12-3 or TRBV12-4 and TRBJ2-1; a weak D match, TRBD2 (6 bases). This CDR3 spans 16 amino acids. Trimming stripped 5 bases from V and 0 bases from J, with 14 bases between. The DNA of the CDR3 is TGTGCCAGCAGTGCCCTTAGCGGAAGCTCCTACAATGAGCAGTTCTTC. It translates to CASSALSGSSYNEQFF.

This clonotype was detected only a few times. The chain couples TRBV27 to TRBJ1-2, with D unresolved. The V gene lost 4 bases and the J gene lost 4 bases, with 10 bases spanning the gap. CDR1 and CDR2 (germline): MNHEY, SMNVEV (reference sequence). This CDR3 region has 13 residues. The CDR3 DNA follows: TGTGCCAGCAGTTCCGCTCCGTTCTATGGCTACACCTTC. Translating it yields CASSSAPFYGYTF.

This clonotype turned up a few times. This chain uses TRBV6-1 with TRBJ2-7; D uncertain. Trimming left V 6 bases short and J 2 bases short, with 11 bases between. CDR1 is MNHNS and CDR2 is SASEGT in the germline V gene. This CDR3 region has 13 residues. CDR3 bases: TGTGCCAGCAGCGGTACAGCCACCTACGAGCAGTACTTC. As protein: CASSGTATYEQYF.